This passage covers 5 T cell receptor beta chains from one sample sequenced in a study of T cell responses to AZD1222 COVID-19 vaccine. Clones were sequenced by immunoSEQ multiplex PCR, and TCRdb holds only the in-frame ones, with some missing. Of about 180,000 clones listed, roughly 94% are singletons. The sample in question was peripheral blood, obtained 28 days after the second AZD1222 dose. These TCRs come from an adult who received the AZD1222 COVID-19 vaccine.

The chain couples TRBV5-1 to TRBJ2-6; D is perhaps TRBD1 (6 bases). CDR1 is SGHRS and CDR2 is YFSETQ in the germline V gene. CDR3 length: 15 amino acids. The V and J ends lost 4 bases and 2 bases respectively, with 10 bases between them. This CDR3 is CASSRSGAGANVLTF. CDR3 DNA sequence: TGCGCCAGCAGCCGCTCAGGGGCTGGGGCCAACGTCCTGACTTTC.

The chain links TRBV4-1 to TRBJ2-1; the D is unclear. The CDR3 length is 16 residues. The V gene lost 2 bases and the J gene lost 1 base, with 12 bases spanning the gap. Germline CDR1 is MGHRA and CDR2 is YSYEKL. The CDR3 nucleotides are TGCGCCAGCAGCCAAATAGGCTCCCAATCCTACAATGAGCAGTTCTTC. Translation gives CASSQIGSQSYNEQFF.

V usage is TRBV30 and J usage is TRBJ1-6; D is possibly TRBD1 (6 bases). Germline-derived CDR1 and CDR2 are GTSNPN and SVGIG (reference sequence). V was trimmed by 1 base and J by 7 bases, leaving 11 bases between them. The CDR3 is 14 amino acids. As DNA, the CDR3 is TGTGCCTGGAGTGGAGGGACAACAAATTCACCCCTCCACTTT. This encodes CAWSGGTTNSPLHF.

This sequence joins TRBV11-2 and TRBJ1-6, with D possibly TRBD1 on 5 matching bases. The CDR3 has 15 amino acids. Germline CDR1 and CDR2: SGHAT and FQNNGV. The germline V and J ends were trimmed by 5 bases and 7 bases, with 15 bases remaining between them. CDR3 sequence: CASSPGRGGNSPLHF. CDR3 bases: TGTGCCAGCAGCCCCGGGAGGGGTGGAAATTCACCCCTCCACTTT.

This sequence joins TRBV23-1 and TRBJ2-6, with TRBD1 identical over 7 bases. TRBV23-1 is identified as an open reading frame with a role that is uncertain. The CDR3 sequence is 19 residues long. The junction had 12 bases not matched to a gene; V was cut back by 3 bases and J by 1 base. This CDR3 is CASSHPGQVVRSGANVLTF. The CDR3 DNA reads as TGCGCCAGCAGTCACCCCGGACAGGTCGTAAGGTCTGGGGCCAACGTCCTGACTTTC.